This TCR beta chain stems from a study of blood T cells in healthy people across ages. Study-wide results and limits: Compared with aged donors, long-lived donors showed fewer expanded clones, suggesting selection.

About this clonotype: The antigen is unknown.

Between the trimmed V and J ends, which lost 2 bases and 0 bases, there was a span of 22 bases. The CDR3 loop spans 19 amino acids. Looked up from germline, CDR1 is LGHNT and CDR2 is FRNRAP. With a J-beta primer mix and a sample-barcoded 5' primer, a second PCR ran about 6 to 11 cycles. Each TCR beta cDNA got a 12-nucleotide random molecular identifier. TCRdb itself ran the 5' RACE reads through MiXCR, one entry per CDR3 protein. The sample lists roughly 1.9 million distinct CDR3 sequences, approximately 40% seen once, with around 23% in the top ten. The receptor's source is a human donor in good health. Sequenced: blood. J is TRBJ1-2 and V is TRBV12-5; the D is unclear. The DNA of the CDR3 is TGTGCTAGTGGTTTGTATGGGGTCACTCGTCTTGGCTCTAACTATGGCTACACCTTC. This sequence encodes CASGLYGVTRLGSNYGYTF.